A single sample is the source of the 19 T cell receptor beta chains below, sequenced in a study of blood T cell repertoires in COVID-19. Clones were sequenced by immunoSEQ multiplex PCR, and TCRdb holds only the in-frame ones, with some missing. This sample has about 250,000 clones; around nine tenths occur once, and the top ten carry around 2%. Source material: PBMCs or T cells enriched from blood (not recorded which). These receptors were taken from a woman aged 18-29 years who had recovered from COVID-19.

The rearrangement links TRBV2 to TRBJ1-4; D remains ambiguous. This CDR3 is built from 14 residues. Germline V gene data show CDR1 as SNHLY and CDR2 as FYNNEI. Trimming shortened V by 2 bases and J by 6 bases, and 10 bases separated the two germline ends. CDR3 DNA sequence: TGTGCCAGCAGTGAATCGCGGAAGGATGAAAAACTGTTTTTT. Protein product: CASSESRKDEKLFF.

CDR3 loop: CASSEGNREKLFF. CDR3 bases: TGTGCCAGCAGTGAAGGAAATAGAGAAAAACTGTTTTTT. This chain links TRBV2 with TRBJ1-4; D ambiguous. Between the trimmed V and J ends, which lost 1 base and 8 bases, there was a span of 8 bases. Per the germline V gene, CDR1 is SNHLY and CDR2 is FYNNEI. This CDR3 is 13 amino acids long.

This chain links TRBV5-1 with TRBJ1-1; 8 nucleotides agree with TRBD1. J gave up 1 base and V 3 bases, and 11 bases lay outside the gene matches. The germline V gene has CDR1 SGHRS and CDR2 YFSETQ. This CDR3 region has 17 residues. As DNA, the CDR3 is TGCGCCAGCAGCTCCGTCCCTACGACAGGGGCGAACACTGAAGCTTTCTTT. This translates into CASSSVPTTGANTEAFF. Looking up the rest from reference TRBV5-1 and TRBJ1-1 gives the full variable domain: KAGVTQTPRYLIKTRGQQVTLSCSPISGHRSVSWYQQTPGQGLQFLFEYFSETQRNKGNFPGRFSGRQFSNSRSEMNVSTLELGDSALYLCASSSVPTTGANTEAFFGQGTRLTVV.

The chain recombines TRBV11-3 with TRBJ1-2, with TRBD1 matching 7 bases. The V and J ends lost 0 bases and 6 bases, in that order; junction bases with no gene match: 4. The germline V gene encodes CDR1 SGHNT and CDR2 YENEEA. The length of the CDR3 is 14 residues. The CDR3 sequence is CASSLDPRGNGYTF. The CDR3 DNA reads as TGTGCCAGCAGCTTAGATCCCAGGGGGAATGGCTACACCTTC.

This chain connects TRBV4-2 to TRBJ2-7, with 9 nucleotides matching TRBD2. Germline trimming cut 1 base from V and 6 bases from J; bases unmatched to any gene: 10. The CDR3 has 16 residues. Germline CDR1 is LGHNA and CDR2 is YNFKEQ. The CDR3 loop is CASSQVGRGGSAEQYF. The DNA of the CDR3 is TGTGCCAGCAGCCAAGTAGGGCGGGGGGGGAGTGCCGAGCAGTACTTC.

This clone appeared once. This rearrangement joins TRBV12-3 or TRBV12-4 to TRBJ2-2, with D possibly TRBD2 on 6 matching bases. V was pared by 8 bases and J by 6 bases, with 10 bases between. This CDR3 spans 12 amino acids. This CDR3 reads CASSSGAGELFF. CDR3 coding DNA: TGTGCCAGCTCCTCGGGGGCCGGGGAGCTGTTTTTT.

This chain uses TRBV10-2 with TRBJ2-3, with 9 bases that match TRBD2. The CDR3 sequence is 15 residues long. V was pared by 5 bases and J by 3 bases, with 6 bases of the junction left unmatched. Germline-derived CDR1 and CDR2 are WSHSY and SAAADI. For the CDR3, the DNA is TGCGCCAGCAGTAATCCTAGCGGGAAGACAGATACGCAGTATTTT. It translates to CASSNPSGKTDTQYF.

The CDR3 spells CASSAGEQYF. The CDR3 nucleotides read TGTGCCAGCAGCGCCGGCGAGCAGTACTTC. The chain uses TRBV5-8 and TRBJ2-7; D gene unclear. V was trimmed by 4 bases and J by 6 bases, leaving 5 bases between them. Germline V gene sequence: CDR1 SGHTS, CDR2 YDEGEE. CDR3 size: 10 residues.

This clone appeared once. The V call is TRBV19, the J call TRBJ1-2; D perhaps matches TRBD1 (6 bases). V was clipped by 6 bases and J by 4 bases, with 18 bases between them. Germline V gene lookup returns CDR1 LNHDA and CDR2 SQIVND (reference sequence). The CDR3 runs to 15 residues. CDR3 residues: CASSESGGTGYGYTF. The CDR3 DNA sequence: TGTGCCAGTAGCGAGAGTGGGGGCACGGGCTATGGCTACACCTTC. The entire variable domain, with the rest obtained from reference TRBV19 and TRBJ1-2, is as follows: DGGITQSPKYLFRKEGQNVTLSCEQNLNHDAMYWYRQDPGQGLRLIYYSQIVNDFQKGDIAEGYSVSREKKESFPLTVTSAQKNPTAFYLCASSESGGTGYGYTFGSGTRLTVV.

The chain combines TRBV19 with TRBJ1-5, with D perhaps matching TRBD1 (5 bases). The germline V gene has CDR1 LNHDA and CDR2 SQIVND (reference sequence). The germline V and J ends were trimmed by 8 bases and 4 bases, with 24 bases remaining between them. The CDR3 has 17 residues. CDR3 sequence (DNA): TGTGCCAGTCGGGGCCGGACGTGGGGGGTTGGGAATCAGCCCCAGCATTTT. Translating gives CASRGRTWGVGNQPQHF.

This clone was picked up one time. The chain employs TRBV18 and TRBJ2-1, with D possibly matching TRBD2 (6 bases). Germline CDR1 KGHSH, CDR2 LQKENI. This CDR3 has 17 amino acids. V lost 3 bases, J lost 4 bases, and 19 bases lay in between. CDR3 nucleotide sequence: TGTGCCAGCTCACCGGCCCCTACCGGGGGTAGTTACAATGAGCAGTTCTTC. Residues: CASSPAPTGGSYNEQFF.

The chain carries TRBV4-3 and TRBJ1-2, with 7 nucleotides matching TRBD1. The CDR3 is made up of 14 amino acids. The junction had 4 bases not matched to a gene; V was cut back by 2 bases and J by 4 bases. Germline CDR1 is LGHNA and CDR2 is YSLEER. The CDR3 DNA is TGCGCCAGCAGCCAAACGGGACAGCCCTATGGCTACACCTTC. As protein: CASSQTGQPYGYTF.

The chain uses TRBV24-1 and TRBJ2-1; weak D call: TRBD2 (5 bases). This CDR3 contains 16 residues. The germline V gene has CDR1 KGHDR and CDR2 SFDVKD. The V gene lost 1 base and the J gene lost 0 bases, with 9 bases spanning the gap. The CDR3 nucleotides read TGTGCCACCAGTGATTTTGGGAGTAACTCCTACAATGAGCAGTTCTTC. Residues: CATSDFGSNSYNEQFF.

In DNA form, the CDR3 reads TGTGCCACCAGTCAGGGGCACGTGGATGAAGCTTTCTTT. Residues: CATSQGHVDEAFF. V gene TRBV24-1 combines with J gene TRBJ1-1, with D maybe TRBD1 (6 bases). Germline CDR1 reads KGHDR; CDR2 reads SFDVKD. The CDR3 contains 13 residues. Trimming took off 6 bases at V and 7 bases at J, with 14 bases between the two ends.

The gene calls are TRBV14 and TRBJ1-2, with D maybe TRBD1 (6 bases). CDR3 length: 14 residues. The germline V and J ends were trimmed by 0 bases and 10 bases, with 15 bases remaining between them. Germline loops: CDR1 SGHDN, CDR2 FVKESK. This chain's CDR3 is CASSQDSGASVYTF. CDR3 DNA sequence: TGTGCCAGCAGCCAAGACTCAGGGGCCTCCGTCTACACCTTC.

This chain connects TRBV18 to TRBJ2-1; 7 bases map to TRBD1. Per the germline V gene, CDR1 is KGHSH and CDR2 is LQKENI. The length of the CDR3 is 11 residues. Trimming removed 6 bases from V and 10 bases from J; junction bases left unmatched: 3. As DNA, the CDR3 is TGTGCCAGCTCCCAGGACAGGGAGCAGTTCTTC. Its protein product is CASSQDREQFF.

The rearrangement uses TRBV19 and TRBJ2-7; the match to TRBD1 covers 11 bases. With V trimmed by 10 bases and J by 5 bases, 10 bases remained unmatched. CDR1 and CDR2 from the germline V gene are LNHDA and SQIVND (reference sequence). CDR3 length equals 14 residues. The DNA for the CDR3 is TGTGCCACCACTGGGACAGGGGGTATGGACGAGCAGTACTTC. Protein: CATTGTGGMDEQYF. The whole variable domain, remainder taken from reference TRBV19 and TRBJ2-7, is DGGITQSPKYLFRKEGQNVTLSCEQNLNHDAMYWYRQDPGQGLRLIYYSQIVNDFQKGDIAEGYSVSREKKESFPLTVTSAQKNPTAFYLCATTGTGGMDEQYFGPGTRLTVT.

The CDR3 sequence: CATWGLAGGAYNEQFF. Written as DNA, the CDR3 is TGTGCCACCTGGGGACTAGCGGGGGGTGCCTACAATGAGCAGTTCTTC. The gene calls are TRBV19 and TRBJ2-1; 15 bases fit TRBD2. The CDR3 runs to 16 residues. The germline V gene has CDR1 LNHDA and CDR2 SQIVND (reference sequence). V shed 10 bases and J 2 bases; nucleotides not matched to a gene: 6. The full variable domain, rest sourced from reference TRBV19 and TRBJ2-1, is DGGITQSPKYLFRKEGQNVTLSCEQNLNHDAMYWYRQDPGQGLRLIYYSQIVNDFQKGDIAEGYSVSREKKESFPLTVTSAQKNPTAFYLCATWGLAGGAYNEQFFGPGTRLTVL.

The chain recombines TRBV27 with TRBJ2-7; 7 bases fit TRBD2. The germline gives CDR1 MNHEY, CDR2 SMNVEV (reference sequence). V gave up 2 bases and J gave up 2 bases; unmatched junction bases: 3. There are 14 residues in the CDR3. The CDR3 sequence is CASSLLADAYEQYF. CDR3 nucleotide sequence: TGTGCCAGCAGTTTACTAGCGGACGCCTACGAGCAGTACTTC.